The rows below give T cell receptor beta chains drawn from one sample of a study of control samples from healthy donors and cancer patients. Clones were sequenced by immunoSEQ multiplex PCR, and TCRdb holds only the in-frame ones, with some missing. The data contain about 100,000 clones, about 90% of them singletons. The sequenced sample consisted of blood. These receptors all come from a woman aged 50 to 65 in good health. Each CDR3 is given without its conserved first and last residue. The D gene is left open where the match is weak.

cdr3_aa: ASSLAGAAVYGYT; v_call: TRBV27; cdr3_length: 13; d_call: NA; j_call: TRBJ1-2
cdr3_aa: ASSIELYSGNTIY; v_call: TRBV19; cdr3_length: 13; d_call: NA; j_call: TRBJ1-3
cdr3_aa: ASSFGGRSETQY; v_call: TRBV7-2; cdr3_length: 12; d_call: NA; j_call: TRBJ2-5
cdr3_aa: ASSFGGMPSGSTDTQY; v_call: TRBV5-8; cdr3_length: 16; d_call: TRBD2; j_call: TRBJ2-3
cdr3_aa: ASLKGGNTDTQY; v_call: TRBV2; cdr3_length: 12; d_call: NA; j_call: TRBJ2-3
cdr3_aa: ASSYDRTTYGYT; v_call: TRBV6-6; cdr3_length: 12; d_call: NA; j_call: TRBJ1-2
cdr3_aa: ASSRVAQGPTYEQY; v_call: TRBV14; cdr3_length: 14; d_call: TRBD1; j_call: TRBJ2-7
cdr3_aa: ASSINSLYEQY; v_call: TRBV19; cdr3_length: 11; d_call: NA; j_call: TRBJ2-7
cdr3_aa: ASSEWGWQGINTIY; v_call: TRBV6-1; cdr3_length: 14; d_call: NA; j_call: TRBJ1-3
cdr3_aa: ASSEATGYANTGELF; v_call: TRBV10-1; cdr3_length: 15; d_call: NA; j_call: TRBJ2-2
cdr3_aa: ASSPEGWETEAF; v_call: TRBV5-5; cdr3_length: 12; d_call: NA; j_call: TRBJ1-1
cdr3_aa: ASSVASGSSGTDTQY; v_call: TRBV9; cdr3_length: 15; d_call: NA; j_call: TRBJ2-3
cdr3_aa: ASSFSGAGQPQH; v_call: TRBV5-6; cdr3_length: 12; d_call: NA; j_call: TRBJ1-5